These 26 T cell receptor beta chains came from one sample sequenced in a study of CD8 T cells in Susac syndrome. With random hexamers, roughly 0.45 to 1 ug RNA was reverse transcribed. TCRdb re-called the immunoSEQ multiplex PCR reads through MiXCR, storing one row per CDR3 protein. Among around 140,000 distinct CDR3 sequences listed, around 96% were seen once. Source material: CD4+ T cells from PBMCs. The receptors originated from a human donor with multiple sclerosis.

The V and J genes are TRBV28 and TRBJ2-3; 8 positions agree with TRBD1. J gave up 6 bases and V 6 bases, and 11 bases lay outside the gene matches. Germline V gene sequence: CDR1 MDHEN, CDR2 SYDVKM. This CDR3 region has 15 residues. For the CDR3, the DNA is TGTGCCAGCAGCCAACGACAGGGGTCTCTGGATACGCAGTATTTT. Translating it yields CASSQRQGSLDTQYF.

The gene calls are TRBV10-3 and TRBJ2-1, with 12 bases fitting TRBD2. The CDR3 is 14 residues long. The trim removed 6 bases at V and 6 bases at J, leaving 3 bases unmatched. Looked up from germline, CDR1 is ENHRY and CDR2 is SYGVKD. CDR3 DNA: TGTGCCATCAGGTCACTAGCGGGGGGCAATGAGCAGTTCTTC. It codes for CAIRSLAGGNEQFF.

The J gene is TRBJ2-3, the V gene TRBV6-2 or TRBV6-3; maybe TRBD2 (6 bases). Germline values: CDR1 MNHEY, CDR2 SVGEGT. V lost 6 bases and J lost 2, with 15 bases in between. The CDR3 covers 15 residues. This CDR3 reads CASRRGSGFTDTQYF. The CDR3 nucleotides read TGTGCCAGCAGAAGGGGTAGCGGTTTCACAGATACGCAGTATTTT.

V is TRBV13 and J is TRBJ2-1, with D perhaps TRBD1 (5 bases). Trimming shortened V by 2 bases and J by 2 bases, and 7 bases separated the two germline ends. This CDR3 has 14 amino acids. Per the germline V gene, CDR1 is PRHDT and CDR2 is FYEKMQ (reference sequence). The CDR3 DNA reads as TGTGCCAGCAGCTTAAGGGGTGCCTACAATGAGCAGTTCTTC. Encoded protein: CASSLRGAYNEQFF. The full variable domain, rest sourced from reference TRBV13 and TRBJ2-1, is AAGVIQSPRHLIKEKRETATLKCYPIPRHDTVYWYQQGPGQDPQFLISFYEKMQSDKGSIPDRFSAQQFSDYHSELNMSSLELGDSALYFCASSLRGAYNEQFFGPGTRLTVL.

In its sample, this clonotype was seen once. The chain joins TRBV30 to TRBJ2-5; tentatively, D is TRBD1 or TRBD2 (5 bases each). With 4 bases removed from V and 7 bases from J, the gap between germline ends came to 10 bases. The germline gives CDR1 GTSNPN, CDR2 SVGIG (reference sequence). The length of the CDR3 is 11 residues. The CDR3 nucleotides read TGTGCCTGGAAAGGTGGGGGGACCCAGTACTTC. Translated: CAWKGGGTQYF.

V and J are TRBV3-1 and TRBJ2-7; D perhaps matches TRBD2 (6 bases). The germline V and J ends were trimmed by 3 bases and 3 bases, with 12 bases remaining between them. Germline V gene data show CDR1 as LGHDT and CDR2 as YNNKEL (reference sequence). The CDR3 has 14 amino acids. This CDR3 reads CASSHSGGDYEQYF. The CDR3 DNA follows: TGTGCCAGCAGCCATAGCGGCGGGGACTACGAGCAGTACTTC.

The chain joins TRBV28 to TRBJ2-5; D gene uncertain. This CDR3 spans 12 amino acids. V was clipped by 3 bases and J by 7 bases, with 9 bases between them. Germline V CDR1 and CDR2: MDHEN, SYDVKM. For the CDR3, the DNA is TGTGCCAGCAGTTTCCCCCTTACGACCCAGTACTTC. Translation: CASSFPLTTQYF.

The rearrangement links TRBV4-2 to TRBJ1-2, with no clear D. Germline values: CDR1 LGHNA, CDR2 YNFKEQ. The germline V and J ends were trimmed by 0 bases and 4 bases, with 12 bases remaining between them. The CDR3 totals 15 residues. The CDR3 sequence is CASSQDPGDTYGYTF. For the CDR3, the DNA is TGTGCCAGCAGCCAAGATCCCGGGGATACCTATGGCTACACCTTC.

CDR3 in amino acids: CASSQRATGNIQYF. Written as DNA, the CDR3 is TGCGCCAGCAGCCAACGGGCCACGGGAAACATTCAGTACTTC. The chain carries TRBV4-1 and TRBJ2-4; D is unclear. Germline V lookup: CDR1 MGHRA, CDR2 YSYEKL. CDR3 length equals 14 residues. Trimming stripped 2 bases from V and 6 bases from J, with 11 bases between.

On this clonotype itself: Sequence at one end of the junction differs from germline and may be a read error. The V and J genes are TRBV27 and TRBJ2-5, with no clear D. From germline, CDR1 is MNHEY and CDR2 SMNVEV (reference sequence). The CDR3 sequence is 14 residues long. The DNA for the CDR3 is TGTGCCAGCAGTTTCTCAGACGCTCAAGGGACCCAGTACTTC. It encodes CASSFSDAQGTQYF.

The chain carries TRBV27 and TRBJ1-2; D is uncertain. This CDR3 region has 13 residues. V was shortened by 7 bases and J by 4 bases, with 13 bases between the two germline ends. CDR1 and CDR2 from the germline V gene are MNHEY and SMNVEV (reference sequence). The CDR3, as DNA: TGTGCCAGCACCGGGCTTCCAGGCTATGGCTACACCTTC. Protein: CASTGLPGYGYTF.

V usage is TRBV13 and J usage is TRBJ1-1; D ambiguous. The CDR3 loop spans 14 amino acids. V was pared by 2 bases and J by 2 bases, with 9 bases between. Germline V gives CDR1 PRHDT, CDR2 FYEKMQ (reference sequence). The CDR3 nucleotides read TGTGCCAGCAGCTTACGACGGCGAAACACTGAAGCTTTCTTT. It encodes CASSLRRRNTEAFF.

The CDR3 DNA reads as TGTGCCGCCCTCGGGACGGATGGCTACACCTTC. Translating it yields CAALGTDGYTF. The chain is built from TRBV6-5 and TRBJ1-2; maybe TRBD1 (5 bases). Per germline, CDR1 MNHEY and CDR2 SVGAGI. V lost 11 bases and J lost 6, with 13 bases in between. The CDR3 consists of 11 residues.

The V gene is TRBV20-1, the J gene TRBJ2-7; 10 bases fit TRBD1. This CDR3 region has 12 residues. V lost 4 bases to trimming and J lost 10 bases; unmatched junction nucleotides: 7. In germline, CDR1 is DFQATT, CDR2 SNEGSKA (reference sequence). The CDR3 DNA is TGCAGTGCTACTGGACAGGGGGATCACCAGTACTTC. Amino acid sequence: CSATGQGDHQYF.

The chain joins TRBV3-1 to TRBJ2-6; D is unclear. The ends were cut back, 4 bases at V and 0 bases at J, with 16 bases in the middle. The length of the CDR3 is 18 residues. Germline V CDR1 and CDR2: LGHDT, YNNKEL (reference sequence). The CDR3 sequence is CASSPGSTILSGANVLTF. As DNA, the CDR3 is TGTGCCAGCAGCCCCGGATCCACCATACTCTCTGGGGCCAACGTCCTGACTTTC. The entire variable domain, with the rest obtained from reference TRBV3-1 and TRBJ2-6, is as follows: DTAVSQTPKYLVTQMGNDKSIKCEQNLGHDTMYWYKQDSKKFLKIMFSYNNKELIINETVPNRFSPKSPDKAHLNLHINSLELGDSAVYFCASSPGSTILSGANVLTFGAGSRLTVL.

CDR3 region: CASSVADSDAMNTEAFF. CDR3 in DNA: TGTGCCAGCAGCGTAGCGGACAGCGATGCTATGAACACTGAAGCTTTCTTT. This sequence joins TRBV9 and TRBJ1-1; D perhaps matches TRBD1 (6 bases). The CDR3 runs 17 residues. V lost 0 bases and J lost 0, with 15 bases in between. Germline V CDR1 and CDR2: SGDLS, YYNGEE.

V and J are TRBV27 and TRBJ1-1; 7 nucleotides match TRBD1. There are 14 residues in the CDR3. Germline assignment: CDR1 MNHEY and CDR2 SMNVEV (reference sequence). V trimming: 5 bases; J trimming: 3 bases; junction bases outside the gene matches: 6. CDR3 nucleotide sequence: TGTGCCAGCAGTCTAAAAGACAGGGACACTGAAGCTTTCTTT. This encodes CASSLKDRDTEAFF.

J is TRBJ1-1 and V is TRBV6-5; 9 nucleotides agree with TRBD1. Germline CDR1 reads MNHEY; CDR2 reads SVGAGI. This CDR3 is 15 amino acids long. After removal of 4 bases from V and 3 bases from J, the junction contained 6 bases not matched to a gene. The CDR3 region has the DNA TGTGCCAGCAGTTCCCTCGGGACAGGGCACACTGAAGCTTTCTTT. This translates into CASSSLGTGHTEAFF.

The chain is built from TRBV29-1 and TRBJ2-1; unclear D gene. V lost 3 bases and J lost 3, with 18 bases in between. Germline V gene sequence: CDR1 SQVTM, CDR2 ANQGSEA. The CDR3 sequence is 16 residues long. The CDR3 region has the DNA TGCAGCGTTGATGGAAGGACGCGTAAAAGCTACAATGAGCAGTTCTTC. Amino acids: CSVDGRTRKSYNEQFF.

The CDR3 is CAISESRGAAGYTF. CDR3 nucleotides: TGTGCCATCAGTGAGTCGAGGGGGGCGGCCGGCTACACCTTC. The rearrangement links TRBV10-3 to TRBJ1-2; TRBD1 might be the D (6 bases). Germline V lookup: CDR1 ENHRY, CDR2 SYGVKD. The CDR3 is 14 amino acids. V was cut by 0 bases and J by 8 bases, with 13 bases left in between.

This chain connects TRBV29-1 to TRBJ2-1; D possibly corresponds to TRBD2 (6 bases). CDR3 length equals 12 residues. CDR1 is SQVTM and CDR2 is ANQGSEA in the germline V gene. V lost 7 bases to trimming and J lost 1 base, with 8 bases between them. The CDR3 DNA sequence: TGCAGCGGGAGCGGGTCCTACAATGAGCAGTTCTTC. This encodes CSGSGSYNEQFF.

The chain has TRBV14 and TRBJ1-3; no clear D. The CDR3 extends over 13 amino acids. V lost 4 bases, J lost 11 bases, and 15 bases lay in between. In germline, CDR1 is SGHDN, CDR2 FVKESK. CDR3 sequence (DNA): TGTGCCAGCAGCCCCCTCGCCCAGAAACCCATATATTTT. This gives the protein CASSPLAQKPIYF.

The chain has TRBV29-1 and TRBJ1-1; 7 positions agree with TRBD1. V was pared by 3 bases and J by 9 bases, with 7 bases of the junction left unmatched. Germline lookup yields CDR1 SQVTM and CDR2 ANQGSEA. The CDR3 sequence is 12 residues long. The CDR3 protein is CSVEGRGRQAFF. The CDR3 DNA sequence: TGCAGCGTTGAGGGTAGGGGGCGGCAAGCTTTCTTT.

The chain combines TRBV12-3 or TRBV12-4 with TRBJ2-1, with a possible D match to TRBD1 (7 bases). V was shortened by 4 bases and J by 9 bases, with 22 bases between the two germline ends. The CDR3 loop spans 16 amino acids. In DNA form, the CDR3 reads TGTGCCAGCAGTTCCTCCCCAGGGGGGCCGGCGTCTGAGCAGTTCTTC. Translated: CASSSSPGGPASEQFF.

This clonotype was seen once. V is TRBV19 and J is TRBJ1-6; D perhaps matches TRBD1 (5 bases). Trimming pared 7 bases from V and 7 bases from J, leaving 14 bases between. This CDR3 spans 14 amino acids. The germline V gene encodes CDR1 LNHDA and CDR2 SQIVND (reference sequence). CDR3 sequence: CASTGTEANSPLHF. The CDR3 DNA reads as TGTGCCAGTACCGGGACGGAGGCCAATTCACCCCTCCACTTT.

This chain uses TRBV7-9 with TRBJ1-2, with no clear D. Deletions cut 7 bases from V and 0 bases from J, with 6 bases between. Germline V gives CDR1 SEHNR, CDR2 FQNEAQ (reference sequence). The length of the CDR3 is 12 residues. The CDR3 sequence: CASMGANYGYTF. The CDR3 bases are TGTGCCAGCATGGGAGCTAACTATGGCTACACCTTC.